Below, one T cell receptor beta chain is given with its context. These data belong to a study of T cells in Graves' hyperthyroidism and ophthalmopathy. Study overall: Peripheral blood was collected at initial diagnosis, before any treatment.

The source material, RNA transcripts, was used to amplify TCR beta CDR3 regions. HTBI primers were used for first-round RT-PCR of the TCR CDR3. TCRdb recomputed calls from the multiplex PCR reads with MiXCR, one row per CDR3 protein. This table has around 110,000 distinct CDR3 sequences, around a sixth appearing once. The patients, who ranged from 18 to 65 in age, presented with newly diagnosed hyperthyroidism lasting under 2 months. Thyroid ultrasound, orbital computed tomography, clinical symptoms, and serum thyroxine and TRAb underpinned diagnoses. PBMCs were derived from 7.5 to 10 ml fresh peripheral blood. With V trimmed by 7 bases and J by 3 bases, 6 bases remained unmatched. This CDR3 contains 15 residues. The V gene's germline CDR1 is LNHDA and CDR2 SQIVND (reference sequence).

This clonotype was obtained from a woman between 45 and 60 years old with Graves' hyperthyroidism. The chain is built from TRBV19 and TRBJ2-4; 10 positions agree with TRBD2. Sequenced: blood. This CDR3 is CASTPSGSGKNIQYF. CDR3 coding DNA: TGTGCCAGTACCCCTAGCGGGAGCGGCAAAAACATTCAGTACTTC.